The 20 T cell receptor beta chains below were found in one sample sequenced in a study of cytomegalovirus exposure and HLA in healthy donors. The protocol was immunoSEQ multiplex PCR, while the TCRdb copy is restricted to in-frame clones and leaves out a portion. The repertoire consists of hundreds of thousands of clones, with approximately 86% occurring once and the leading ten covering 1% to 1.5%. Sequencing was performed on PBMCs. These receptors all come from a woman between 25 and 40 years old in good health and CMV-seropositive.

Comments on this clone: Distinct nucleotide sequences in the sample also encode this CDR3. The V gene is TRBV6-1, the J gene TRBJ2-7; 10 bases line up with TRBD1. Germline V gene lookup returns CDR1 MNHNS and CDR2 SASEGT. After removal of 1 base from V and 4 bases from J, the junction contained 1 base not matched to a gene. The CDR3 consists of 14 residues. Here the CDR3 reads CASSEGTGGYEQYF. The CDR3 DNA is TGTGCCAGCAGTGAAGGGACAGGGGGGTACGAGCAGTACTTC.

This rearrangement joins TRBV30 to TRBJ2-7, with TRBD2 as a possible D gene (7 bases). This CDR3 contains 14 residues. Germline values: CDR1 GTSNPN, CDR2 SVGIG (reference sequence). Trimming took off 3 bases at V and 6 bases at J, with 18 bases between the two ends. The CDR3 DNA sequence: TGTGCCTGGAGCGGCACGGGGGGCTGGAGCGAGCAGTACTTC. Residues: CAWSGTGGWSEQYF.

The CDR3 DNA reads TGTGCCAGCAGCCCTCGGGACAGGGAGATTCCCGAGCAGTACTTC. Its protein is CASSPRDREIPEQYF. This chain connects TRBV9 to TRBJ2-7, with 9 bases aligning to TRBD1. The CDR3 is made up of 15 amino acids. Trimming removed 4 bases from V and 6 bases from J; junction bases left unmatched: 11. Germline CDR1 SGDLS, CDR2 YYNGEE.

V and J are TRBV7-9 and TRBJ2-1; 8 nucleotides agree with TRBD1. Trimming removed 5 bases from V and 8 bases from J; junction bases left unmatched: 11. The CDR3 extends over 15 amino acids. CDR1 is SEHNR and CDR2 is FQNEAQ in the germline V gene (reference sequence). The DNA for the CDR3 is TGTGCCAGCAGCCCGGACAGGGTCGAACCGCATGAGCAGTTCTTC. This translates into CASSPDRVEPHEQFF.

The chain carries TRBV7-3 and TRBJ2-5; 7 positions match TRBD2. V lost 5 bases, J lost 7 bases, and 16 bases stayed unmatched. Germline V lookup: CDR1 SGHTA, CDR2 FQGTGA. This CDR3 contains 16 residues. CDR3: CASSQRAGWGWWTQYF. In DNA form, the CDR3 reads TGTGCCAGCAGCCAGCGAGCGGGATGGGGGTGGTGGACCCAGTACTTC.

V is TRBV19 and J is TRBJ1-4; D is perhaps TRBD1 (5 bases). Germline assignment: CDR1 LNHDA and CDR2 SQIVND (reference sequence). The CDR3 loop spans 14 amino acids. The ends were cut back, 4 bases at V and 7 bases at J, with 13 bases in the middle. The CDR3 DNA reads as TGTGCCAGTAGTACCGATCACAGGCCTGAAAAACTGTTTTTT. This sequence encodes CASSTDHRPEKLFF.

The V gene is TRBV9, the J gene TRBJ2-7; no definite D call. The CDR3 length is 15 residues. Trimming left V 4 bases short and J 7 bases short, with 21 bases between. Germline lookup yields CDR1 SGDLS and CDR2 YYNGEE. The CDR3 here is CASSPEKFYYEEQYF. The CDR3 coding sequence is TGTGCCAGCAGCCCCGAGAAGTTCTACTACGAAGAGCAGTACTTC. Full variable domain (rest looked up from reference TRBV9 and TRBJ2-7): DSGVTQTPKHLITATGQRVTLRCSPRSGDLSVYWYQQSLDQGLQFLIQYYNGEERAKGNILERFSAQQFPDLHSELNLSSLELGDSALYFCASSPEKFYYEEQYFGPGTRLTVT.

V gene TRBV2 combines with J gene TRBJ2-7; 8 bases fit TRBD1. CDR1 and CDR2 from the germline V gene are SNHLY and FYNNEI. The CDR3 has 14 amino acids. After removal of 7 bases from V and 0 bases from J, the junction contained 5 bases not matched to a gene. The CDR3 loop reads CASTPDRGSYEQYF. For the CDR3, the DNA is TGTGCCAGCACCCCAGACAGGGGCTCCTACGAGCAGTACTTC.

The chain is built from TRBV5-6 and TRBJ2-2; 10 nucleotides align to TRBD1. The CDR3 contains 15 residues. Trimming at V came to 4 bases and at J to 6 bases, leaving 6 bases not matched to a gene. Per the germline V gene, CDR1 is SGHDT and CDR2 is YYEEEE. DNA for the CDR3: TGTGCCAGCAGCCCGGGACAGGGGTACGCCGGGGAGCTGTTTTTT. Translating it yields CASSPGQGYAGELFF.

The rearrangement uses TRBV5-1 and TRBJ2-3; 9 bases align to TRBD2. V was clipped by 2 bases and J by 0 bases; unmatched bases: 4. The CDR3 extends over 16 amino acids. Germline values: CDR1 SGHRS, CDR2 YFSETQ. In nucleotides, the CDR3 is TGCGCCAGCAGCTTAACTCTAGCGGGAAGCACAGATACGCAGTATTTT. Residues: CASSLTLAGSTDTQYF.

The CDR3 protein is CASGHYPSGNNEQFF. CDR3 coding DNA: TGTGCCAGCGGACACTACCCTAGCGGAAACAATGAGCAGTTCTTC. The rearrangement uses TRBV28 and TRBJ2-1, with 7 nucleotides matching TRBD2. This CDR3 is 15 amino acids long. V lost 8 bases, J lost 5 bases, and 12 bases stayed unmatched. Germline V gives CDR1 MDHEN, CDR2 SYDVKM.

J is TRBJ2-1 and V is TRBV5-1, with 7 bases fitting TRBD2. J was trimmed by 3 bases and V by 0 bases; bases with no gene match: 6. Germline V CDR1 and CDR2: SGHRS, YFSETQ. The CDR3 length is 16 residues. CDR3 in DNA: TGCGCCAGCAGCTTGGATCCTGGCGGGGGCTACAATGAGCAGTTCTTC. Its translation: CASSLDPGGGYNEQFF.

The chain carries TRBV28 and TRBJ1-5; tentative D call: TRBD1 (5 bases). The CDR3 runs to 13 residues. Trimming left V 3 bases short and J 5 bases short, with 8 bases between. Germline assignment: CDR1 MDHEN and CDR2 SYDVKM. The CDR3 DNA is TGTGCCAGCAGTTTCGTGGGGCATCAGCCCCAGCATTTT. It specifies CASSFVGHQPQHF. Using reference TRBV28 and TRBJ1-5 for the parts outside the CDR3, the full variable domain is DVKVTQSSRYLVKRTGEKVFLECVQDMDHENMFWYRQDPGLGLRLIYFSYDVKMKEKGDIPEGYSVSREKKERFSLILESASTNQTSMYLCASSFVGHQPQHFGDGTRLSIL.

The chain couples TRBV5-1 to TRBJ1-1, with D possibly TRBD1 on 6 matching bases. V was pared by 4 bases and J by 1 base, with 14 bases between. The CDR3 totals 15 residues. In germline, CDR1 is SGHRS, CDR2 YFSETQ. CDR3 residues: CASSPHRVENTEAFF. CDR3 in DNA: TGCGCCAGCAGCCCACACAGGGTGGAGAACACTGAAGCTTTCTTT.

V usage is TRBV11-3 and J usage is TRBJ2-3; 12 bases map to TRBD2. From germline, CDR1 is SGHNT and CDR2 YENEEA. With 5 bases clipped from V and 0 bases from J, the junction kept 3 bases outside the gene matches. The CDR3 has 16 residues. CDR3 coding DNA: TGTGCCAGCAGCCAAGGACTAGCGGGAAGCACAGATACGCAGTATTTT. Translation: CASSQGLAGSTDTQYF.

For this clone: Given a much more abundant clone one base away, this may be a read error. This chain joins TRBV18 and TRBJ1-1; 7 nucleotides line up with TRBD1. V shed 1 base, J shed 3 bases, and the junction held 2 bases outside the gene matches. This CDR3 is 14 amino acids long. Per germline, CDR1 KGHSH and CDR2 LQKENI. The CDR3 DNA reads TGTGCCAGCTCACCACAGGGGGCGCACACTGAAGCTTTCTTT. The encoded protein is CASSPQGAHTEAFF.

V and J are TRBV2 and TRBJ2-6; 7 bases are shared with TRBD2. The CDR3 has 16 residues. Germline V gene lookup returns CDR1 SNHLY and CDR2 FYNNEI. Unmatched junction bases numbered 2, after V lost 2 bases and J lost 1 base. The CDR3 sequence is CASSEMGGSGANVLTF. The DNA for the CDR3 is TGTGCCAGCAGTGAAATGGGAGGGTCTGGGGCCAACGTCCTGACTTTC.

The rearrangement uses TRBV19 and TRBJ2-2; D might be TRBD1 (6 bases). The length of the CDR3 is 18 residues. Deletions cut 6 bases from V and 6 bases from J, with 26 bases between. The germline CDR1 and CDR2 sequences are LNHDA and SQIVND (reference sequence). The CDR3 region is CASSKSPGRGPGAGELFF. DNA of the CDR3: TGTGCCAGTAGCAAAAGCCCCGGCAGGGGACCCGGCGCCGGGGAGCTGTTTTTT.

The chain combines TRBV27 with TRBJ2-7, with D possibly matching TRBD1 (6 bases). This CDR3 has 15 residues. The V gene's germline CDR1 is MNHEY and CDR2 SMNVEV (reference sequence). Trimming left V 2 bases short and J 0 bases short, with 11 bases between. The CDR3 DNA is TGTGCCAGCAGTTTAGAGCAGGGGAGCTCCTACGAGCAGTACTTC. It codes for CASSLEQGSSYEQYF.

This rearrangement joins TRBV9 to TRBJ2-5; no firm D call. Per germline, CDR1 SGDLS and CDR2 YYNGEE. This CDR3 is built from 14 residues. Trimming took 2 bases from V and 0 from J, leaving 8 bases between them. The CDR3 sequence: CASSVRRDQETQYF. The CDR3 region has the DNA TGTGCCAGCAGCGTGCGGCGAGACCAAGAGACCCAGTACTTC.